The present T cell receptor beta chain was sequenced within a study of response to subunit inactivated influenza vaccine. This clonotype has only a few counts. Via MiXCR, TCRdb re-called the RT-PCR reads, giving one row per CDR3 protein. The sample yields roughly 700,000 distinct CDR3 sequences, around 14% seen once. Sequencing used PBMCs from blood, obtained less than 15 days before vaccination. This TCR was recovered from a man aged 50-59 years who received an inactivated influenza vaccine.

Here the CDR3 DNA reads TGTGCCAGCAGTTCAGTTGGGGCCCATCAGCCCCAGCATTTT. Protein: CASSSVGAHQPQHF. The V and J genes are TRBV12-3 or TRBV12-4 and TRBJ1-5; weak D call: TRBD1 (5 bases). Trimming removed 4 bases from V and 5 bases from J, with 12 bases in between. This CDR3 has 14 residues.